This T cell receptor beta chain comes out of a study of HIV-infected patients and healthy controls. Notes on the study in general: HLA types of the donors remained undetermined.

The germline CDR1 and CDR2 sequences are SGHTA and FQGNSA. The CDR3 covers 17 residues. Unmatched junction bases numbered 17, after V lost 6 bases and J lost 9 bases. All unsorted peripheral T cells were captured because whole blood was used without fractionation. On this clonotype itself: Its antigen is not identified.

cDNA was made from approximately 0.55 ug RNA using alpha and beta constant primers. Separate chain-specific third strand synthesis with multiplexing indices produced the alpha and beta libraries. Ligation attached cDNA to a 5' RACE adapter that carried a random hexamer and SP2 site. TCRdb recomputed calls from the 5' RACE reads with MiXCR, one row per CDR3 protein. This table holds over 10,000 distinct CDR3 sequences, around 9.9% found once. The sequenced sample consisted of blood. The sequence was obtained from an adult in good health. This sequence joins TRBV7-2 and TRBJ2-1; 10 bases align to TRBD1. For the CDR3, the DNA is TGTGCCAGCAGGGGAGGCGGGACAGGGGCATCTGCAAGTGAGCAGTTCTTC. Amino acid sequence: CASRGGGTGASASEQFF.